The 30 T cell receptor beta chains below all came from one sample that was sequenced in a study of tumor and adjacent non-tumor tissue in lung cancer. The library came from three nested PCR rounds adapted from ARM-PCR protocols. MiXCR, applied by TCRdb to the multiplex PCR reads, yields one record per CDR3 protein. Of more than 35,000 distinct CDR3 sequences listed, roughly 60% are singletons. RNA was extracted from bulk tissue without any cell sorting. More than 3 cm separated this lung sample from the edge of the tumor. The sequenced sample consisted of distant non-tumor lung tissue. The receptors come from a middle-aged woman with non-small cell lung cancer.

There are a few counts of this clonotype. This may be a read error: a much more frequent sequence differs by one nucleotide. The chain links TRBV6-5 to TRBJ2-5; tentatively, D is TRBD2 (5 bases). Germline V gene lookup returns CDR1 MNHEY and CDR2 SVGAGI. The CDR3 length is 14 residues. The germline V and J ends were trimmed by 1 base and 7 bases, with 13 bases remaining between them. The CDR3 nucleotides are TGTGCCAGCAGTTACTTCGGGGTCCGGGGGACCCAGTACTTC. Translated, it gives CASSYFGVRGTQYF.

Worth noting for this clonotype: One end of the junction fails to match germline, which may point to a read error. The chain combines TRBV5-1 with TRBJ2-5; the match to TRBD2 covers 11 bases. Germline V gene lookup returns CDR1 SGHRS and CDR2 YFSETQ. The CDR3 runs 15 residues. The CDR3 reads CASSSLAGGQETQYF. CDR3 nucleotide sequence: TGCGCCAGCAGCTCCTTAGCGGGGGGGCAAGAGACCCAGTATTTC.

As to this clonotype: A much larger clone differs by one base, so this may be a read error. J is TRBJ1-1 and V is TRBV25-1; D is possibly TRBD1 (6 bases). The germline V gene has CDR1 MGHDK and CDR2 SYGVNS. There are 14 residues in the CDR3. V lost 3 bases, J lost 13 bases, and 21 bases lay in between. Here the CDR3 DNA reads TGTGCCAGCAGTGACCCTACAGGGTCCCCAGGAGTTTTCTTT. The encoded protein is CASSDPTGSPGVFF. The full variable domain, in which reference TRBV25-1 and TRBJ1-1 provide the parts outside the CDR3, is EADIYQTPRYLVIGTGKKITLECSQTMGHDKMYWYQQDPGMELHLIHYSYGVNSTEKGDLSSESTVSRIRTEHFPLTLESARPSHTSQYLCASSDPTGSPGVFFGQGTRLTVV.

The chain joins TRBV29-1 to TRBJ1-2; 9 bases map to TRBD1. V lost 4 bases, J lost 5 bases, and 11 bases stayed unmatched. The CDR3 totals 15 residues. Germline loops: CDR1 SQVTM, CDR2 ANQGSEA. CDR3 DNA sequence: TGCAGCGTTGGTGGGACAGGGCCTGGGAATTATGGCTACACCTTC. Translated, it gives CSVGGTGPGNYGYTF.

This rearrangement joins TRBV14 to TRBJ2-1; weak D call: TRBD1 (6 bases). V lost 2 bases to trimming and J lost 8 bases, with 19 bases between them. Germline values: CDR1 SGHDN, CDR2 FVKESK. CDR3 size: 16 residues. CDR3 DNA: TGTGCCAGCAGCCAATATAGGGGGATAGAAACGGATGAGCAGTTCTTC. Translating gives CASSQYRGIETDEQFF.

Worth noting for this clonotype: No conserved phenylalanine or tryptophan ends this CDR3, so it is likely a read error. No DNA is shown, since the ends of the CDR3 on it are uncertain; the CDR3 is the one TCRdb lists. CDR3 sequence reads: CASSGLRVLSYEQCC. V and J are TRBV6-1 and TRBJ2-7. In germline, CDR1 is MNHNS, CDR2 SASEGT. The CDR3 is 15 amino acids in total, end residues counted.

The gene calls are TRBV5-1 and TRBJ2-1; no firm D call. The CDR3 is 15 residues long. Trimming shortened V by 9 bases and J by 1 base, and 17 bases separated the two germline ends. The germline gives CDR1 SGHRS, CDR2 YFSETQ. CDR3 region: CAIRSGSHSYNEQFF. CDR3 DNA sequence: TGCGCCATCAGGTCCGGGTCTCATTCCTACAATGAGCAGTTCTTC.

This clonotype was found many times. This rearrangement joins TRBV5-6 to TRBJ1-1, with 7 bases lining up with TRBD1. V dropped 1 base and J dropped 0; count of bases not matched to a gene: 0. CDR1 and CDR2 (germline): SGHDT, YYEEEE. There are 14 residues in the CDR3. The CDR3 region has the DNA TGTGCCAGCAGCTTGACAGGGGTGAACACTGAAGCTTTCTTT. This gives the protein CASSLTGVNTEAFF.

The chain employs TRBV12-3 or TRBV12-4 and TRBJ1-3, with unresolved D. Trimming shortened V by 9 bases and J by 12 bases, and 21 bases separated the two germline ends. This CDR3 spans 13 amino acids. CDR3 sequence: CARGIFSGSSIYF. In nucleotides, the CDR3 is TGTGCCAGGGGGATTTTCTCTGGAAGCAGCATATATTTT.

The CDR3 DNA follows: TGCGCCAGCAGCTTGGTTGGCGGGGTGAAAGAGATCCACTACTTC. Residues: CASSLVGGVKEIHYF. The chain links TRBV5-1 to TRBJ2-5, with a weak D call TRBD2 (6 bases). Germline values: CDR1 SGHRS, CDR2 YFSETQ. Between the trimmed V and J ends, which lost 0 bases and 14 bases, there was a span of 23 bases. The CDR3 is 15 amino acids.

A word on this clonotype: One end of the junction is discordant with germline, which a read error may explain. V and J are TRBV11-3 and TRBJ1-1; no firm D call. The CDR3 is 15 residues long. The germline V gene encodes CDR1 SGHNT and CDR2 YENEEA. The CDR3 loop is CASTPSWESQIEALF. CDR3 nucleotide sequence: TGTGCCAGCACCCCGAGCTGGGAAAGTCAGATTGAAGCTCTCTTT.

The rearrangement uses TRBV20-1 and TRBJ1-1; weak D call: TRBD1 (5 bases). The CDR3 spans 14 residues. Germline CDR1 reads DFQATT; CDR2 reads SNEGSKA (reference sequence). The germline V and J ends were trimmed by 5 bases and 4 bases, with 17 bases remaining between them. CDR3 protein: CSAQMGVRGTEAFF. The CDR3 bases are TGCAGTGCTCAAATGGGGGTAAGAGGCACTGAAGCTTTCTTT.

A word on this clonotype: The junction differs from germline at one of its ends, possibly a read error. V is TRBV6-2 or TRBV6-3 and J is TRBJ1-1; possibly TRBD1 for D (5 bases). The germline CDR1 and CDR2 sequences are MNHEY and SVGEGT. The CDR3 is 18 amino acids. CDR3 in amino acids: CAGSYHGGAGQDNTEAFF. CDR3 DNA: TGTGCCGGCAGTTACCACGGAGGGGCCGGGCAGGATAACACTGAAGCTTTCTTT.

Comment on this clonotype: Because the CDR3's place on the DNA is in doubt, the DNA is left out and the CDR3 is given as listed by TCRdb. The chain is built from TRBV12-3 or TRBV12-4 and TRBJ2-2. The CDR3 is 13 amino acids in total, end residues counted. This CDR3 reads CASSRQSSGSCFF.

About this clonotype itself: With a much larger clone just one base away, this may be a read error. The chain recombines TRBV20-1 with TRBJ2-1; TRBD2 might be the D (5 bases). CDR3 length: 11 residues. The germline V gene has CDR1 DFQATT and CDR2 SNEGSKA (reference sequence). Trimming removed 8 bases at V and 7 bases at J, with 12 bases between. In DNA, the CDR3 is TGCAGTATTATAGCGCGGAATGAGCAGTTCTTC. Protein sequence: CSIIARNEQFF.

This clonotype was seen ten or more times. This sequence joins TRBV27 and TRBJ1-6; the D gene is possibly TRBD1 (5 bases). Trimming cost V 8 bases and J 0 bases, with 8 bases left between them. There are 14 residues in the CDR3. Germline CDR1 MNHEY, CDR2 SMNVEV (reference sequence). Written as DNA, the CDR3 is TGTGCCAGCGTCGACAGCTCCTATAATTCACCCCTCCACTTT. Translating it yields CASVDSSYNSPLHF.

Worth noting for this clonotype: Given the absence of the conserved phenylalanine or tryptophan at the CDR3 end, a read error is likely. V usage is TRBV5-4 and J usage is TRBJ2-7; D possibly corresponds to TRBD1 (6 bases). Per germline, CDR1 SGHNT and CDR2 YYREEE (reference sequence). This CDR3 contains 17 residues. CDR3 bases: TGTGCCAGCAGCTTATCGTTACAGGGACACCTAAGCTACGAACAGTACCTC. This translates into CASSLSLQGHLSYEQYL.

Regarding this clonotype: Just one base apart from a much larger clone, this may be a read error. The chain links TRBV5-1 to TRBJ2-5, with a weak D call TRBD1 (5 bases). The CDR3 consists of 14 residues. CDR1 and CDR2 (germline): SGHRS, YFSETQ. The V gene lost 2 bases and the J gene lost 10 bases, with 18 bases spanning the gap. In nucleotides, the CDR3 is TGCGCCAGCAGCTTAGGGGTGCACCTATGGAGCCAGTACTTC. This translates into CASSLGVHLWSQYF. The variable domain in full, completed from reference TRBV5-1 and TRBJ2-5, reads KAGVTQTPRYLIKTRGQQVTLSCSPISGHRSVSWYQQTPGQGLQFLFEYFSETQRNKGNFPGRFSGRQFSNSRSEMNVSTLELGDSALYLCASSLGVHLWSQYFGPGTRLLVL.

Turning to this clonotype: The junction shows a germline mismatch at one end, possibly a read error. This chain connects TRBV6-6 to TRBJ1-1; D not certain. This CDR3 is built from 11 residues. The germline CDR1 and CDR2 sequences are MNHNY and SVGAGI (reference sequence). The CDR3: CAPQEGTEDFF. The DNA for the CDR3 is TGTGCCCCCCAGGAGGGCACTGAAGATTTCTTT.

On this clonotype itself: An end of the junction does not agree with germline; a read error may underlie this. The rearrangement uses TRBV11-1 and TRBJ1-4; 8 nucleotides agree with TRBD1. This CDR3 contains 16 residues. The germline V gene has CDR1 SGHAT and CDR2 FQDESV (reference sequence). The CDR3 protein is CAGSVDYGTGTEKLFF. In DNA form, the CDR3 reads TGTGCCGGCAGCGTAGACTACGGGACAGGAACCGAAAAACTGTTTTTT. The full variable domain, with the rest looked up from reference TRBV11-1 and TRBJ1-4, is EAEVAQSPRYKITEKSQAVAFWCDPISGHATLYWYRQILGQGPELLVQFQDESVVDDSQLPKDRFSAERLKGVDSTLKIQPAELGDSAMYLCAGSVDYGTGTEKLFFGSGTQLSVL.

Concerning this clonotype: One junction end does not reproduce the germline sequence, and a read error may be involved. This chain uses TRBV6-6 with TRBJ2-5; 7 nucleotides align to TRBD2. Germline loops: CDR1 MNHNY, CDR2 SVGAGI (reference sequence). The CDR3 is 15 residues long. The CDR3 spells CASSYDSGGSQTQHF. The CDR3 DNA follows: TGTGCCAGCAGTTACGATTCGGGGGGTAGTCAGACCCAGCATTTC.

The rearrangement joins TRBV19 to TRBJ1-5, with TRBD1 matching over 7 bases. CDR3 size: 14 residues. Germline-derived CDR1 and CDR2 are LNHDA and SQIVND (reference sequence). V trimming: 5 bases; J trimming: 7 bases; junction bases outside the gene matches: 8. The CDR3 nucleotides read TGTGCCAGTAGTGTGACAGGGTCAGGGCAGCCCCAGCATTTT. Translation gives CASSVTGSGQPQHF. The entire variable domain, with the rest obtained from reference TRBV19 and TRBJ1-5, is as follows: DGGITQSPKYLFRKEGQNVTLSCEQNLNHDAMYWYRQDPGQGLRLIYYSQIVNDFQKGDIAEGYSVSREKKESFPLTVTSAQKNPTAFYLCASSVTGSGQPQHFGDGTRLSIL.

Details on this clonotype: One end of the junction fails to match germline, which may point to a read error. V gene TRBV29-1 combines with J gene TRBJ2-2; TRBD1 matches 7 bases. This CDR3 is 14 amino acids long. Germline-derived CDR1 and CDR2 are SQVTM and ANQGSEA. The CDR3 is CSGTVRGYTGELFF. CDR3 bases: TGCAGCGGGACAGTCAGGGGGTACACCGGGGAGCTGTTTTTC.

This clonotype has ten or more counts. The chain has TRBV6-6 and TRBJ1-1; 11 bases match TRBD1. With 6 bases clipped from V and 4 bases from J, the junction kept 7 bases outside the gene matches. The CDR3 has 15 amino acids. CDR1 MNHNY and CDR2 SVGAGI come from the germline V gene (reference sequence). The DNA for the CDR3 is TGTGCCAGCAGGGACAGGGGGCTGGGGTCCACTGAAGCTTTCTTT. This encodes CASRDRGLGSTEAFF.

As regards this clonotype: A junction end diverges from the germline sequence, so it may reflect a read error. The rearrangement links TRBV29-1 to TRBJ2-2; D is possibly TRBD1 (8 bases). The CDR3 is 15 residues long. Germline loops: CDR1 SQVTM, CDR2 ANQGSEA. CDR3 region: CSAKIQGGSTGKLFF. The CDR3 coding sequence is TGCAGTGCCAAGATACAGGGGGGGTCCACCGGGAAGCTGTTTTTT.

This clonotype has more than one count but fewer than ten. In this CDR3 the conserved last residue, phenylalanine or tryptophan, is missing, so a read error is likely. This chain links TRBV5-5 with TRBJ2-7, with 8 bases fitting TRBD1. This CDR3 region has 14 residues. Germline assignment: CDR1 SGHKS and CDR2 YYEKEE (reference sequence). The ends lost 7 bases at V and 0 bases at J; junction bases unmatched: 6. The CDR3 sequence: CASDTGTGSYEQYS. The CDR3 bases are TGTGCCAGCGACACCGGGACAGGCTCCTACGAGCAGTACTCC.

About this clonotype itself: At one of its ends the junction is not consistent with the germline gene, which may arise from a read error. The chain uses TRBV7-9 and TRBJ2-7, with D perhaps matching TRBD1 or TRBD2 (5 bases each). This CDR3 comprises 15 residues. Germline CDR1 reads SEHNR; CDR2 reads FQNEAQ (reference sequence). The DNA of the CDR3 is TGTGCCAGCAACTTAGCCCGGGACCGATCCTACGAGCAGTACTTC. This translates into CASNLARDRSYEQYF.

This clonotype appeared many times. The gene calls are TRBV28 and TRBJ2-7, with 8 positions matching TRBD1. Trimming took 6 bases from V and 2 from J; bases not matched to a gene: 6. This CDR3 is 14 amino acids long. Germline V gives CDR1 MDHEN, CDR2 SYDVKM. The CDR3 reads CASSTTDRAYEQYF. The DNA of the CDR3 is TGTGCCAGCAGCACAACGGACAGGGCCTACGAGCAGTACTTC.

By sample share, this clonotype is medium-sized. The V and J genes are TRBV11-2 and TRBJ2-3; the D call may be TRBD1 or TRBD2 (5 bases each). Trimming took off 4 bases at V and 4 bases at J, with 9 bases between the two ends. From germline, CDR1 is SGHAT and CDR2 FQNNGV. The CDR3 extends over 13 amino acids. The CDR3 DNA reads as TGTGCCAGCAGCTCTCAGGGAGCAGATACGCAGTATTTT. This sequence encodes CASSSQGADTQYF.

In this sample, this clonotype is medium-sized (0.01 to 0.1%). The genes are TRBV6-2 or TRBV6-3 and TRBJ2-1; 7 nucleotides line up with TRBD2. The germline V gene has CDR1 MNHEY and CDR2 SVGEGT. The J segment lost 7 bases and the V segment lost 7 bases, leaving 10 bases of the junction unmatched. There are 14 residues in the CDR3. The CDR3 spells CASTSMRERNEQFF. CDR3 nucleotides: TGTGCCAGCACCTCGATGCGGGAGCGAAATGAGCAGTTCTTC.